These 32 T cell receptor beta chains came from one sample sequenced in a study of OX40 agonist ivuxolimab in advanced cancers. Data came from immunoSEQ multiplex PCR; TCRdb stores just in-frame clones and leaves some out. The profile shows 65,000 to 90,000 clones, approximately 78% of them singletons. Source: CD4+ or CD8+ T cells sorted from blood, taken in a trial of the OX40 agonist ivuxolimab. The origin of the receptors is an adult with an advanced solid tumor such as melanoma, head and neck, liver or kidney cancer.

The chain couples TRBV19 to TRBJ1-1; D is unclear. CDR3 length: 14 residues. Trimming removed 3 bases from V and 0 bases from J, with 8 bases in between. Germline values: CDR1 LNHDA, CDR2 SQIVND (reference sequence). CDR3 DNA sequence: TGTGCCAGTAGTATTTTTCTCCTGAACACTGAAGCTTTCTTT. Protein: CASSIFLLNTEAFF. The variable domain in full, with the rest retrieved from reference TRBV19 and TRBJ1-1, is DGGITQSPKYLFRKEGQNVTLSCEQNLNHDAMYWYRQDPGQGLRLIYYSQIVNDFQKGDIAEGYSVSREKKESFPLTVTSAQKNPTAFYLCASSIFLLNTEAFFGQGTRLTVV.

The V call is TRBV6-4, the J call TRBJ2-4, with D perhaps TRBD2 (5 bases). CDR3 length: 20 amino acids. The V gene lost 9 bases and the J gene lost 1 base, with 31 bases spanning the gap. The germline gives CDR1 MRHNA, CDR2 SNTAGT. Here the CDR3 DNA reads TGTGCCAGAACCATTAGTTTTAGGGTAGAGGGTGGTAAGGCCAAAAACATTCAGTACTTC. Residues: CARTISFRVEGGKAKNIQYF.

V usage is TRBV4-2 and J usage is TRBJ2-5; 13 bases agree with TRBD2. The DNA end is more similar to TRBJ2-7, so the J call may be wrong. CDR3 length: 17 amino acids. Germline V CDR1 and CDR2: LGHNA, YNFKEQ. This CDR3 reads CASSQDGTSGTSYEQYF. The CDR3 nucleotides are TGTGCCAGCAGCCAAGATGGGACTAGCGGGACCTCCTACGAGCAGTACTTC.

The chain carries TRBV7-2 and TRBJ2-6; D unresolved. This CDR3 has 19 amino acids. CDR1 and CDR2 (germline): SGHTA, FQGNSA. V was clipped by 1 base and J by 0 bases, with 16 bases between them. The CDR3 here is CASSLVGPSYFSGANVLTF. The CDR3 DNA follows: TGTGCCAGCAGCTTAGTGGGTCCCTCTTACTTCTCTGGGGCCAACGTCCTGACTTTC.

The V call is TRBV9, the J call TRBJ1-5, with 9 nucleotides matching TRBD1. V lost 4 bases to trimming and J lost 5 bases; unmatched junction nucleotides: 1. This CDR3 is built from 13 residues. Germline CDR1 reads SGDLS; CDR2 reads YYNGEE. In DNA, the CDR3 is TGTGCCAGCAGCCGACAGGGGGATCAGCCCCAGCATTTT. This codes for CASSRQGDQPQHF.

The gene calls are TRBV19 and TRBJ1-2; TRBD1 matches at 7 bases. The trim removed 6 bases at V and 5 bases at J, leaving 12 bases unmatched. CDR1 and CDR2 from the germline V gene are LNHDA and SQIVND (reference sequence). This CDR3 is 15 amino acids long. CDR3 region: CASSPGQAWAYGYTF. The DNA for the CDR3 is TGTGCCAGTAGCCCTGGACAGGCCTGGGCATATGGCTACACCTTC.

The V gene is TRBV19, the J gene TRBJ2-5; maybe TRBD1 (6 bases). Germline V gives CDR1 LNHDA, CDR2 SQIVND (reference sequence). The CDR3 is 15 residues long. The germline V and J ends were trimmed by 5 bases and 2 bases, with 15 bases remaining between them. The CDR3 DNA is TGTGCCAGTAGTGCATACAGGGTGGGTCAAGAGACCCAGTACTTC. It is translated as CASSAYRVGQETQYF.

This chain uses TRBV5-1 with TRBJ1-2, with 11 bases matching TRBD1. This CDR3 has 15 residues. CDR1 and CDR2 from the germline V gene are SGHRS and YFSETQ. V shed 0 bases, J shed 3 bases, and the junction held 1 base outside the gene matches. CDR3 sequence: CASSLGDRGYYGYTF. The CDR3 DNA follows: TGCGCCAGCAGCTTGGGGGACAGGGGGTACTATGGCTACACCTTC.

CDR3: CASSLNSFSDTGGYTF. The CDR3 region has the DNA TGTGCCAGCAGCTTAAACAGTTTCAGCGATACAGGAGGCTACACCTTC. This chain connects TRBV7-9 to TRBJ1-2; tentative D call: TRBD1 (5 bases). Germline CDR1 SEHNR, CDR2 FQNEAQ (reference sequence). The CDR3 extends over 16 amino acids. Trimming took 2 bases from V and 8 from J, leaving 21 bases between them.

The CDR3 nucleotides read TGTGCCAGCAGTGAAGGGTTCTCTGGGGCCAACGTCCTGACTTTC. Translation: CASSEGFSGANVLTF. V usage is TRBV2 and J usage is TRBJ2-6; no firm D call. CDR1 is SNHLY, CDR2 FYNNEI, per germline. Trimming pared 1 base from V and 0 bases from J, leaving 4 bases between. The CDR3 spans 15 residues.

This chain connects TRBV5-1 to TRBJ2-5; 7 nucleotides agree with TRBD1. CDR1 is SGHRS, CDR2 YFSETQ, per germline. J gave up 1 base and V 3 bases, and 6 bases lay outside the gene matches. The CDR3 length is 15 residues. In DNA, the CDR3 is TGCGCCAGCAGCTCCACCGGGACAGTCCAAGAGACCCAGTACTTC. Encoded protein: CASSSTGTVQETQYF.

This chain joins TRBV6-5 and TRBJ2-3; D unresolved. CDR3 length equals 15 residues. Deletions cut 6 bases from V and 0 bases from J, with 13 bases between. Germline V gene lookup returns CDR1 MNHEY and CDR2 SVGAGI. The CDR3: CASRLGVTSTDTQYF. The DNA of the CDR3 is TGTGCCAGCAGACTTGGGGTTACTAGCACAGATACGCAGTATTTT.

The CDR3 loop reads CAISEPGLADQETQYF. The CDR3 coding sequence is TGTGCCATCAGTGAGCCGGGACTAGCAGACCAAGAGACCCAGTACTTC. The chain has TRBV10-3 and TRBJ2-5, with 9 bases matching TRBD2. After removal of 2 bases from V and 0 bases from J, the junction contained 4 bases not matched to a gene. Germline CDR1 is ENHRY and CDR2 is SYGVKD. The CDR3 sequence is 16 residues long.

The CDR3 DNA is TGCAGTGCTAGAGGGGAGGGGCCCGCTTTCTTT. Its protein product is CSARGEGPAFF. The chain joins TRBV20-1 to TRBJ1-1; weak D call: TRBD1 (5 bases). CDR3 length: 11 amino acids. V lost 1 base to trimming and J lost 11 bases, with 11 bases between them. Germline CDR1 is DFQATT and CDR2 is SNEGSKA (reference sequence).

This chain links TRBV9 with TRBJ2-3, with TRBD1 as a possible D gene (5 bases). Germline V CDR1 and CDR2: SGDLS, YYNGEE. V shed 7 bases and J shed 1 base, with 13 bases lying between them. CDR3 size: 14 residues. The CDR3 nucleotides are TGTGCCAGCGCCCTTGGGGCTGGCACAGATACGCAGTATTTT. It is translated as CASALGAGTDTQYF.

This clone has a single count. This sequence joins TRBV15 and TRBJ2-7; the match to TRBD1 covers 10 bases. V was clipped by 3 bases and J by 7 bases; unmatched bases: 12. CDR3 size: 16 residues. Germline-derived CDR1 and CDR2 are LNHNV and YYDKDF (reference sequence). The CDR3 DNA reads as TGTGCCACCAGCAGGGGGGTGGGGACAGGGGCCAAGGAGCAGTACTTC. It encodes CATSRGVGTGAKEQYF.

This clone was counted only a few times. The chain recombines TRBV5-1 with TRBJ2-5; no definite D call. V gave up 4 bases and J gave up 1 base, with 8 bases separating them. The CDR3 has 13 residues. Germline CDR1 reads SGHRS; CDR2 reads YFSETQ. The CDR3 nucleotides are TGCGCCAGCAGCCCAAACCCCCAAGAGACCCAGTACTTC. Its protein product is CASSPNPQETQYF. Full variable domain (outside the CDR3, taken from reference TRBV5-1 and TRBJ2-5): KAGVTQTPRYLIKTRGQQVTLSCSPISGHRSVSWYQQTPGQGLQFLFEYFSETQRNKGNFPGRFSGRQFSNSRSEMNVSTLELGDSALYLCASSPNPQETQYFGPGTRLLVL.

This chain joins TRBV28 and TRBJ1-2; 7 bases are a match to TRBD1. The junction had 16 bases not matched to a gene; V was cut back by 8 bases and J by 4 bases. The CDR3 covers 16 residues. CDR1 and CDR2 from the germline V gene are MDHEN and SYDVKM. The CDR3 bases are TGTGCCAGCTGTGAGACCGGGACAGCCCTTCTCTATGGCTACACCTTC. This translates into CASCETGTALLYGYTF.

V and J are TRBV6-1 and TRBJ1-1; D is uncertain. The V gene's germline CDR1 is MNHNS and CDR2 SASEGT. This CDR3 spans 13 amino acids. Trimming cost V 10 bases and J 1 base, with 13 bases left between them. The CDR3 loop reads CATSWRQNTEAFF. The CDR3 DNA is TGTGCCACCTCGTGGAGGCAGAACACTGAAGCTTTCTTT.

The V call is TRBV5-4, the J call TRBJ2-4; 11 bases are a match to TRBD1. The CDR3 sequence is 17 residues long. V gave up 0 bases and J gave up 6 bases; unmatched junction bases: 8. Germline V gives CDR1 SGHNT, CDR2 YYREEE (reference sequence). The CDR3 loop is CASSLGGGQGARNIQYF. DNA of the CDR3: TGTGCCAGCAGCTTGGGTGGAGGACAGGGGGCGAGAAACATTCAGTACTTC.

The chain joins TRBV28 to TRBJ2-3; D perhaps matches TRBD2 (5 bases). Germline CDR1 is MDHEN and CDR2 is SYDVKM. V was trimmed by 10 bases and J by 4 bases, leaving 15 bases between them. The CDR3 covers 13 residues. CDR3 sequence (DNA): TGTGCCATCCGGGATTCCGGGGCAGATACGCAGTATTTT. Residues: CAIRDSGADTQYF. The complete variable domain, with remaining parts taken from reference TRBV28 and TRBJ2-3, reads DVKVTQSSRYLVKRTGEKVFLECVQDMDHENMFWYRQDPGLGLRLIYFSYDVKMKEKGDIPEGYSVSREKKERFSLILESASTNQTSMYLCAIRDSGADTQYFGPGTRLTVL.

The genes are TRBV7-9 and TRBJ2-3; 9 nucleotides line up with TRBD1. The junction had 1 base not matched to a gene; V was cut back by 1 base and J by 2 bases. The CDR3 length is 15 residues. Per germline, CDR1 SEHNR and CDR2 FQNEAQ (reference sequence). CDR3 sequence (DNA): TGTGCCAGCAGCTTAGGGGACAGGGACACAGATACGCAGTATTTT. This encodes CASSLGDRDTDTQYF.

This chain connects TRBV5-4 to TRBJ1-1; D ambiguous. There are 17 residues in the CDR3. Germline CDR1 and CDR2: SGHNT and YYREEE (reference sequence). Deletions cut 0 bases from V and 2 bases from J, with 17 bases between. In DNA, the CDR3 is TGTGCCAGCAGCTTGGGGGTGACCCAGCCCCCAAACACTGAAGCTTTCTTT. It encodes CASSLGVTQPPNTEAFF.

In this sample, this clone turned up once. The V gene is TRBV4-1, the J gene TRBJ1-6, with TRBD1 as a possible D gene (6 bases). This CDR3 comprises 15 residues. Germline values: CDR1 MGHRA, CDR2 YSYEKL. Trimming took off 3 bases at V and 10 bases at J, with 16 bases between the two ends. The CDR3 bases are TGCGCCAGCAGCCAGTTCACGGGGGCCTTCTCACCCCTCCACTTT. Its protein product is CASSQFTGAFSPLHF.

The V and J genes are TRBV5-4 and TRBJ2-1, with a weak D call TRBD2 (5 bases). Germline lookup yields CDR1 SGHNT and CDR2 YYREEE (reference sequence). The germline V and J ends were trimmed by 2 bases and 8 bases, with 8 bases remaining between them. The length of the CDR3 is 12 residues. The CDR3 DNA reads TGTGCCAGCAGCTTAATCGGGGATGAGCAGTTCTTC. The encoded protein is CASSLIGDEQFF.

The V and J genes are TRBV5-8 and TRBJ1-5, with 8 bases identical to TRBD1. CDR1 is SGHTS and CDR2 is YDEGEE in the germline V gene. The J segment lost 1 base and the V segment lost 6 bases, leaving 6 bases of the junction unmatched. This CDR3 is built from 15 residues. This CDR3 reads CASTHRDRSNQPQHF. In nucleotides, the CDR3 is TGTGCCAGCACCCACCGGGACAGGAGCAATCAGCCCCAGCATTTT.

The V and J genes are TRBV27 and TRBJ2-2, with D unresolved. Trimming pared 4 bases from V and 6 bases from J, leaving 12 bases between. The CDR3 has 14 residues. Per the germline V gene, CDR1 is MNHEY and CDR2 is SMNVEV (reference sequence). CDR3 loop: CASSSPYIPGELFF. The DNA of the CDR3 is TGTGCCAGCAGTTCGCCCTACATACCCGGGGAGCTGTTTTTT.

The V gene is TRBV7-6, the J gene TRBJ2-7; no firm D call. CDR3 length: 15 amino acids. Germline CDR1 reads SGHVS; CDR2 reads FNYEAQ. Deletions cut 5 bases from V and 0 bases from J, with 14 bases between. CDR3 sequence (DNA): TGTGCCAGCAGCCGTTCAGTGGCCGACTCCTACGAGCAGTACTTC. Amino acids: CASSRSVADSYEQYF.

V gene TRBV29-1 combines with J gene TRBJ2-1; TRBD1 agrees at 9 bases. V lost 4 bases to trimming and J lost 10 bases; unmatched junction nucleotides: 5. Germline V gene sequence: CDR1 SQVTM, CDR2 ANQGSEA. The CDR3 is 12 amino acids. In DNA, the CDR3 is TGCAGCGTTGCTAGGGACAGGGTCGAGCAGTTCTTC. The encoded protein is CSVARDRVEQFF.

This chain connects TRBV6-5 to TRBJ1-1, with TRBD1 as a possible D gene (6 bases). Trimming cost V 3 bases and J 7 bases, with 9 bases left between them. Germline V gives CDR1 MNHEY, CDR2 SVGAGI. There are 12 residues in the CDR3. Written as DNA, the CDR3 is TGTGCCAGCAGTTATAGAGGGGGTGAAGCTTTCTTT. As protein: CASSYRGGEAFF.

The chain is built from TRBV9 and TRBJ2-1, with D maybe TRBD1 (5 bases). V lost 0 bases, J lost 5 bases, and 21 bases lay in between. The CDR3 is 18 amino acids. The germline CDR1 and CDR2 sequences are SGDLS and YYNGEE. The CDR3 loop reads CASSVATGPSFMNNEQFF. The CDR3 DNA follows: TGTGCCAGCAGCGTAGCTACAGGACCCTCCTTTATGAACAATGAGCAGTTCTTC.

The V call is TRBV7-2, the J call TRBJ2-1; no clear D gene. This CDR3 is 14 amino acids long. Deletions cut 3 bases from V and 6 bases from J, with 12 bases between. Germline CDR1 is SGHTA and CDR2 is FQGNSA. CDR3: CASSLHSIGNEQFF. The CDR3 DNA reads TGTGCCAGCAGCTTGCACAGCATAGGCAATGAGCAGTTCTTC.